A few counts support the clone carrying this T cell receptor beta chain. V lost 3 bases and J lost 3, with 8 bases in between. CDR3 length: 14 residues. The germline V gene has CDR1 LNHDA and CDR2 SQIVND (reference sequence). RNA transcripts yielded amplified TCR beta CDR3 regions. HTBI primers were employed in first-round RT-PCR, then a second-round multiplex PCR followed. TCRdb itself ran the multiplex PCR reads through MiXCR, one entry per CDR3 protein. The table records 560,000 or so distinct CDR3 sequences, less than 45% of them present only once. This entry comes from a study of Graves' ophthalmopathy and Graves' hyperthyroidism.

The receptor was derived from an adult man with Graves' hyperthyroidism. Sequencing input: peripheral blood or thyroid tissue (not recorded which). This chain joins TRBV19 and TRBJ2-2; tentatively, D is TRBD1 or TRBD2 (5 bases each). The CDR3 protein is CASSILGDTGELFF. CDR3 nucleotide sequence: TGTGCCAGTAGTATCTTGGGGGACACCGGGGAGCTGTTTTTT.